This record looks at one T cell receptor beta chain sequence and its context. Its cognate antigen is unknown. The data were taken from a study of cytomegalovirus exposure and HLA in healthy donors. The study's findings and limits: The authors listed some 160 TCR beta chains as cytomegalovirus-associated. Reports described diagnosis of cytomegalovirus status by the classifier as highly specific and sensitive. In vitro, a few CMV-associated chains proved specific for CMV antigens.

Separate from the approximately 700-subject first cohort was the roughly 130-subject validation cohort, to which the donors belonged. Germline trimming cut 5 bases from V and 0 bases from J; bases unmatched to any gene: 5. The CDR3 consists of 16 residues. Germline lookup yields CDR1 SGHTA and CDR2 FQGNSA. Some clones are missing from TCRdb's copy, which holds only in-frame ones; the method was immunoSEQ multiplex PCR. Among about 130,000 clones listed, just under 95% were seen once. The rearrangement joins TRBV7-2 to TRBJ2-7; 12 bases agree with TRBD2. This TCR was sampled from a woman aged 18 to 35 in good health and CMV-seronegative. The specimen was PBMCs. The CDR3 sequence is CASSVTSGRHSYEQYF. The DNA of the CDR3 is TGTGCCAGCAGCGTGACTAGCGGGAGACACTCCTACGAGCAGTACTTC.